This TCR beta chain stems from a study of blood T cell repertoires in COVID-19. Background on the study: The United States, Italy and Spain were the sources of the acute and convalescent COVID-19 samples.

J lost 6 bases, V lost 0 bases, and 8 bases had no gene match. The CDR3 extends over 15 amino acids. Germline V lookup: CDR1 SGHVS, CDR2 FQNEAQ. Profiled with immunoSEQ multiplex PCR; TCRdb holds only in-frame clones, not every one. The table lists 30,000 to 40,000 clones, 85% of them singletons, with approximately 14% in the top ten. This receptor was identified in a human donor with acute or convalescent COVID-19. The donor label of this sample is uncertain. V and J are TRBV7-8 and TRBJ2-7, with TRBD1 identical over 7 bases. The sequenced sample consisted of peripheral blood. The CDR3 is CASSLAERQGSEQYF. Written as DNA, the CDR3 is TGTGCCAGCAGCTTAGCCGAAAGACAGGGTTCCGAGCAGTACTTC.